The 19 T cell receptor beta chains given below trace back to one sample, sequenced in a study of molecular identifiers for immune sequencing clone quantification. Each CDR3 protein is one row after TCRdb ran MiXCR on the PCR reads. The data contain about 8,300 distinct CDR3 sequences, under 40% of them singletons. The sequenced sample was naive CD8+ T cells from blood, with Jurkat cell RNA spiked in. Noted subset: FACS-sorted CD8+CD4-CCR7+CD45RA+ naive T cells. The receptors derive from a human donor in good health. Some libraries in this study had Jurkat cell RNA spiked in.

Comments on this clonotype: A much larger clone lies one base from this, so it may be a read error. V gene TRBV6-5 combines with J gene TRBJ2-5; tentative D call: TRBD1 (6 bases). Germline assignment: CDR1 MNHEY and CDR2 SVGAGI. The CDR3 is 14 residues long. V gave up 6 bases and J gave up 9 bases, with 20 bases separating them. CDR3 sequence: CASSEEGEWEPQYF. CDR3 coding DNA: TGTGCCAGCAGCGAAGAGGGGGAATGGGAGCCCCAGTACTTC.

The chain links TRBV29-1 to TRBJ2-1, with D perhaps TRBD1 (6 bases). V dropped 5 bases and J dropped 2 bases, with 13 bases sitting between them. There are 14 residues in the CDR3. The germline V gene has CDR1 SQVTM and CDR2 ANQGSEA. The CDR3 reads CSVSRGGAYNEQFF. In DNA form, the CDR3 reads TGCAGCGTTTCGAGAGGGGGAGCCTACAATGAGCAGTTCTTC.

Sample share makes this clonotype medium-sized. The chain employs TRBV28 and TRBJ1-1, with D unclear. V was shortened by 2 bases and J by 6 bases, with 13 bases between the two germline ends. In germline, CDR1 is MDHEN, CDR2 SYDVKM. The CDR3 runs to 14 residues. The CDR3 loop is CASSLPPGSAEAFF. The CDR3 bases are TGTGCCAGCAGTTTACCCCCGGGCTCGGCTGAAGCTTTCTTT.

A few counts support this clonotype. This chain links TRBV12-3 or TRBV12-4 with TRBJ2-7, with 10 bases fitting TRBD2. With V trimmed by 3 bases and J by 2 bases, 4 bases remained unmatched. The CDR3 has 15 amino acids. The CDR3 sequence is CASSLELAGPYEQYF. The DNA for the CDR3 is TGTGCCAGCAGTTTGGAACTAGCGGGGCCCTACGAGCAGTACTTC.

The rearrangement joins TRBV4-1 to TRBJ2-7, with 9 nucleotides matching TRBD1. Germline assignment: CDR1 MGHRA and CDR2 YSYEKL. CDR3 length: 17 amino acids. V shed 2 bases and J 4 bases; nucleotides not matched to a gene: 12. The CDR3 region has the DNA TGCGCCAGCAGCCAAAGTTCCTACCGGGACAGGGTATACGAGCAGTACTTC. Amino acid sequence: CASSQSSYRDRVYEQYF.

CDR3 nucleotides: TGTGCCAGCAGCGCGGGAGGGTTTAGCACAGATACGCAGTATTTT. Translating it yields CASSAGGFSTDTQYF. The V gene is TRBV7-9, the J gene TRBJ2-3; 9 bases align to TRBD2. Germline V gene lookup returns CDR1 SEHNR and CDR2 FQNEAQ (reference sequence). The trim removed 5 bases at V and 0 bases at J, leaving 3 bases unmatched. CDR3 length: 15 residues.

For this clonotype: Since a much larger clone is just one base distant, this may be a read error. V usage is TRBV7-2 and J usage is TRBJ2-7, with TRBD2 matching over 16 bases. J was trimmed by 7 bases and V by 8 bases; bases with no gene match: 5. CDR3 length: 14 amino acids. The germline V gene encodes CDR1 SGHTA and CDR2 FQGNSA. CDR3 residues: CASCSGLAGGEQYF. In DNA form, the CDR3 reads TGTGCCAGCTGCTCGGGACTAGCGGGAGGGGAGCAGTACTTC.

Details on this clonotype: A junction boundary mismatches the germline segment, possibly from a read error. V usage is TRBV19 and J usage is TRBJ2-2; D call uncertain. The CDR3 is made up of 14 amino acids. Germline V gives CDR1 LNHDA, CDR2 SQIVND (reference sequence). The CDR3 region is CACSLLPGTGELFF. CDR3 in DNA: TGTGCCTGTAGCCTTTTACCAGGAACCGGGGAGCTGTTTTTT.

This clonotype was seen more than once but under ten times. This chain links TRBV7-9 with TRBJ2-7; a weak D match, TRBD2 (6 bases). Germline V gene data show CDR1 as SEHNR and CDR2 as FQNEAQ (reference sequence). This CDR3 contains 13 residues. V gave up 1 base and J gave up 4 bases, with 8 bases separating them. The CDR3 sequence is CASSLVGGYEQYF. In DNA, the CDR3 is TGTGCCAGCAGCTTAGTCGGGGGATACGAGCAGTACTTC. Full variable domain (outside the CDR3, taken from reference TRBV7-9 and TRBJ2-7): DTGVSQNPRHKITKRGQNVTFRCDPISEHNRLYWYRQTLGQGPEFLTYFQNEAQLEKSRLLSDRFSAERPKGSFSTLEIQRTEQGDSAMYLCASSLVGGYEQYFGPGTRLTVT.

This clonotype was seen a handful of times. The chain uses TRBV14 and TRBJ2-7, with D possibly being TRBD1 (6 bases). The CDR3 consists of 13 residues. Trimming left V 4 bases short and J 2 bases short, with 9 bases between. Germline V gene lookup returns CDR1 SGHDN and CDR2 FVKESK. The CDR3 DNA is TGTGCCAGCAGCCCGGACAGAGCCTACGAGCAGTACTTC. Translated, it gives CASSPDRAYEQYF.

This clonotype was counted a single time. This may stem from a read error, because a much larger clone lies one nucleotide away. The CDR3 nucleotides are TGCGCCAGCAGCTTGTTCGGGGCTAGCAATCGGCCCCAGCATTTT. It codes for CASSLFGASNRPQHF. This chain uses TRBV5-1 with TRBJ1-5; a weak D match, TRBD1 (5 bases). CDR1 and CDR2 from the germline V gene are SGHRS and YFSETQ. CDR3 length: 15 amino acids. The full variable domain, with the rest looked up from reference TRBV5-1 and TRBJ1-5, is KAGVTQTPRYLIKTRGQQVTLSCSPISGHRSVSWYQQTPGQGLQFLFEYFSETQRNKGNFPGRFSGRQFSNSRSEMNVSTLELGDSALYLCASSLFGASNRPQHFGDGTRLSIL.

A remark on this clonotype: A clone one base away is much larger, so this may be a read error. This sequence joins TRBV29-1 and TRBJ2-3; D not certain. Germline values: CDR1 SQVTM, CDR2 ANQGSEA. The CDR3 contains 11 residues. The CDR3 spells CSVESTDTQNF. CDR3 nucleotides: TGCAGCGTTGAAAGCACAGATACGCAGAATTTT.

This clonotype was picked up a small number of times. The V call is TRBV4-3, the J call TRBJ2-7; 8 bases fit TRBD1. The V gene end was trimmed by 0 bases and the J gene end by 0 bases; junction bases not matched to a gene: 4. This CDR3 has 16 amino acids. Germline values: CDR1 LGHNA, CDR2 YSLEER. CDR3 nucleotides: TGCGCCAGCAGCCAAGATTGGACAGGGTACTCCTACGAGCAGTACTTC. This encodes CASSQDWTGYSYEQYF.

This clonotype was observed a few times. This rearrangement joins TRBV7-9 to TRBJ2-1; D ambiguous. Germline CDR1 reads SEHNR; CDR2 reads FQNEAQ (reference sequence). V dropped 1 base and J dropped 4 bases, with 11 bases sitting between them. The CDR3 contains 15 residues. The CDR3 DNA follows: TGTGCCAGCAGCTTAGTAACTGCTGGGTACAATGAGCAGTTCTTC. Translated, it gives CASSLVTAGYNEQFF.

As concerns this clonotype: Being one base from a much bigger clone, this may be a read error. This rearrangement joins TRBV7-2 to TRBJ1-4; no firm D call. Germline-derived CDR1 and CDR2 are SGHTA and FQGNSA. V gave up 4 bases and J gave up 3 bases, with 18 bases separating them. CDR3 length equals 17 residues. DNA of the CDR3: TGTGCCAGCAGCTCACTCGGACGGGATGTGGCTAATGAAAAACTGTTTTTT. Translating gives CASSSLGRDVANEKLFF.

By share, this clonotype ranks as medium-sized. The chain combines TRBV7-2 with TRBJ2-7, with D possibly TRBD2 on 6 matching bases. CDR3 length equals 16 residues. Germline CDR1 SGHTA, CDR2 FQGNSA. V shed 5 bases and J shed 3 bases, with 20 bases lying between them. The CDR3 loop is CASSVEGPGEVYEQYF. CDR3 bases: TGTGCCAGCAGCGTAGAGGGTCCGGGAGAGGTCTACGAGCAGTACTTC.

This clonotype has only a few counts. The V call is TRBV28, the J call TRBJ2-1, with 7 bases matching TRBD1. The CDR3 consists of 12 residues. Germline values: CDR1 MDHEN, CDR2 SYDVKM. V shed 6 bases, J shed 16 bases, and the junction held 12 bases outside the gene matches. CDR3 nucleotides: TGTGCCAGCAGCAGACCGGGACAGCTATATTTCTTC. This translates into CASSRPGQLYFF.

The genes are TRBV12-3 or TRBV12-4 and TRBJ2-6; D is uncertain. There are 15 residues in the CDR3. V lost 7 bases and J 4 bases, leaving 14 bases between the germline ends. The CDR3 here is CASTLLGVGANVLTF. The CDR3 nucleotides are TGTGCCAGCACCCTCCTTGGAGTGGGGGCCAACGTCCTGACTTTC.

A note on this clonotype: A single base separates this from a much larger clone, so it may be a read error. V and J are TRBV14 and TRBJ2-5; unclear D gene. The CDR3 length is 15 residues. Between the trimmed V and J ends, which lost 0 bases and 4 bases, there was a span of 12 bases. CDR1 and CDR2 from the germline V gene are SGHDN and FVKESK. The CDR3 DNA follows: TGTGCCAGCAGCCAAGATCTGGCACGCCGAGAGACCCAGTACTTC. Translating it yields CASSQDLARRETQYF. Looking up the rest from reference TRBV14 and TRBJ2-5 gives the full variable domain: EAGVTQFPSHSVIEKGQTVTLRCDPISGHDNLYWYRRVMGKEIKFLLHFVKESKQDESGMPNNRFLAERTGGTYSTLKVQPAELEDSGVYFCASSQDLARRETQYFGPGTRLLVL.